The clone carrying this TCR beta chain was detected many times. This specimen comes from a study of T cells in Graves' hyperthyroidism and ophthalmopathy. Amplification targeted TCR beta CDR3 regions from RNA transcripts. The study used the HTBI primer set for a first-round RT-PCR of the TCR CDR3. TCRdb reprocessed the multiplex PCR reads via MiXCR and lists one record per CDR3 protein. The table includes some 550,000 distinct CDR3 sequences, 20% to 25% detected once. Sequencing input: blood. The source of this sequence is a man aged 18 to 29 with Graves' hyperthyroidism.

The CDR3 DNA follows: TGTGCCAGCAGACAGGGCGGAGATCAGCCCCAGCATTTT. It specifies CASRQGGDQPQHF. The genes are TRBV2 and TRBJ1-5; the D gene is possibly TRBD1 (6 bases). The germline V gene encodes CDR1 SNHLY and CDR2 FYNNEI. The CDR3 loop spans 13 amino acids. The germline V and J ends were trimmed by 6 bases and 5 bases, with 11 bases remaining between them. The full variable domain, in which reference TRBV2 and TRBJ1-5 provide the parts outside the CDR3, is EPEVTQTPSHQVTQMGQEVILRCVPISNHLYFYWYRQILGQKVEFLVSFYNNEISEKSEIFDDQFSVERPDGSNFTLKIRSTKLEDSAMYFCASRQGGDQPQHFGDGTRLSIL.